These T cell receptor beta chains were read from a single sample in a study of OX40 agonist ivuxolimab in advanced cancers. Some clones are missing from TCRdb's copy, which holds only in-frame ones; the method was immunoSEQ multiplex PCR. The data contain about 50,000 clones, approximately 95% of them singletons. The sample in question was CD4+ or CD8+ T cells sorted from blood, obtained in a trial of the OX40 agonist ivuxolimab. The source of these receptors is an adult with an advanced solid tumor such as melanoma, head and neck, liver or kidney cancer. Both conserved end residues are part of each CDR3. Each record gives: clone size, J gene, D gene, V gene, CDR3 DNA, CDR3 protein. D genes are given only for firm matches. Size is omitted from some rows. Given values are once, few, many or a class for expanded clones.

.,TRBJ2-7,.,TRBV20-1,TGCAGTGCTAGAGACTACTACGAGCAGTACTTC,CSARDYYEQYF
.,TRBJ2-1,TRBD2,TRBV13,TGTGCCAGCAGCTCCCGAGGCGGGAGGGGAACGACGGGGTACAATGAGCAGTTCTTC,CASSSRGGRGTTGYNEQFF
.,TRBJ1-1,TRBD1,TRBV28,TGTGCCAGCAGTTTTGGCGACAGGGGGAACACTGAAGCTTTCTTT,CASSFGDRGNTEAFF
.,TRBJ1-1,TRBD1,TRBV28,TGTGCCAGCAGGCAAGACAGGGAGGGGACCACTGAAGCTTTCTTT,CASRQDREGTTEAFF
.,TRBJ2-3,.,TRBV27,TGTGCCAGCAGTTTATCTGGGGTGAAAGATACGCAGTATTTT,CASSLSGVKDTQYF
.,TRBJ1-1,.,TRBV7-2,TGTGCCAGCAGCTTCGGACAGACTGAAGCTTTCTTT,CASSFGQTEAFF
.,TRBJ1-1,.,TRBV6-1,TGTGCCAGCAGTGAAGTGGAGGGCGGCACTGAAGCTTTCTTT,CASSEVEGGTEAFF
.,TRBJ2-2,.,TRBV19,TGTGCCAGTAGGTGGGCTACCGGGGAGCTGTTTTTT,CASRWATGELFF
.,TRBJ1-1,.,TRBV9,TGTGCCAGCAGCGTAGCTGGCGCAGGCTACACTGAAGCTTTCTTT,CASSVAGAGYTEAFF
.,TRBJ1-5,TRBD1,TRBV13,TGTGCCAGCAGCACCAACGGGGGACAGGGAGGGCAGCCCCAGCATTTT,CASSTNGGQGGQPQHF
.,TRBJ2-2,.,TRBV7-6,TGTGCCAGCAGCATGGACAAGAACACCGGGGAGCTGTTTTTT,CASSMDKNTGELFF
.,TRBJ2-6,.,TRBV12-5,TGTGCTAGTGGTTCCCCCTTTTATAGGGCCAACGTCCTGACTTTC,CASGSPFYRANVLTF
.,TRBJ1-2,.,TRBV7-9,TGTGCCAGCAGCTTAGTATCTCCCTATGGCTACACCTTC,CASSLVSPYGYTF
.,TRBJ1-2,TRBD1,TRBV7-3,TGTGCCAGCAGCCCGACAGGGGATTACTATGGCTACACCTTC,CASSPTGDYYGYTF
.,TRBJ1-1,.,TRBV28,TGTGCCAGCCTCTTTCGCATCCTAGAGGGAGAACCGAACACTGAAGCTTTCTTT,CASLFRILEGEPNTEAFF
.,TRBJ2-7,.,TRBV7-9,TGTGCCAGCAGCTTAGGCGAGCAGTACTTC,CASSLGEQYF
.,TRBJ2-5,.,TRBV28,TGTGCCAGCACCCCCATGGGGTTCCAAGAGACCCAGTACTTC,CASTPMGFQETQYF
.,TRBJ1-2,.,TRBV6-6,TGTGCCAGCAGGGGTTCGGGCTACACCTTC,CASRGSGYTF
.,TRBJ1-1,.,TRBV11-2,TGTGCCAGCAGCTTAGGGACAGTCGCGCACACTGAAGCTTTCTTT,CASSLGTVAHTEAFF
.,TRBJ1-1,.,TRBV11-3,TGTGCCTTTCATCCGACGGTCAAAGAGAACACTGAAGCTTTCTTT,CAFHPTVKENTEAFF
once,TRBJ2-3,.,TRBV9,TGTGCCAGCAGCGTAGAAGGAAGTGGAGACTGGACAGATACGCAGTATTTT,CASSVEGSGDWTDTQYF
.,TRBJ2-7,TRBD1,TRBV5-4,TGTGCCAGCAGCTTGGCCGGGACAGGTTTTAGGGAGCAGTACTTC,CASSLAGTGFREQYF
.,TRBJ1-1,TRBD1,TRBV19,TGTGCCAGTAGTATACAGGGGGCTGAAGCTTTCTTT,CASSIQGAEAFF
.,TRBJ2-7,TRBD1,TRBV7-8,TGTGCCAGTTCATCAGGGGGCCTTTACGAGCAGTACTTC,CASSSGGLYEQYF
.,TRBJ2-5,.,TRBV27,TGTGCCAGACGCCCGAAAGAAGAGACCCAGTACTTC,CARRPKEETQYF
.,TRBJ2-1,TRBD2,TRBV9,TGTGCCAGCAGCGTAAAAGCCGCGGGAGGGCTGAGGGATGAGCAGTTCTTC,CASSVKAAGGLRDEQFF
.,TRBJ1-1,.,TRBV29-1,TGCAGCGTTGAAGGAAGTACGAGGGGCGGGACTGAAGCTTTCTTT,CSVEGSTRGGTEAFF
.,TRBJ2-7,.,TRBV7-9,TGTGCCAGCAGCTTAGGGGGGCCCTACGAGCAGTACTTC,CASSLGGPYEQYF
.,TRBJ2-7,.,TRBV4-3,TGCGCCAGCAGCCAAGATAGTGGACTAGGGGGACGCGGGCAGTACTTC,CASSQDSGLGGRGQYF
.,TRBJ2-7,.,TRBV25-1,TGTGCCAGCAGTGCAGGATTCGGACAGTCCTACGAGCAGTACTTC,CASSAGFGQSYEQYF
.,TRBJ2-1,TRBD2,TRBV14,TGTGCCAGCAGCCACCTTGGGACTAGCAGCAATGAGCAGTTCTTC,CASSHLGTSSNEQFF
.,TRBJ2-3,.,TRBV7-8,TGTGCCAGCAGGCGCCCAAGAGATACGCAGTATTTT,CASRRPRDTQYF
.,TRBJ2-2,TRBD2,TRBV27,TGTGCCAGCAGTTTCGGCGCGGGGGACGATATCACCGGGGAGCTGTTTTTT,CASSFGAGDDITGELFF
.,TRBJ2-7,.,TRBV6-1,TGTGCCAGCAACTGGCCCTACGAGCAGTACTTC,CASNWPYEQYF
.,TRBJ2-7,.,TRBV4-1,TGCGCCAGCAGCCAAAGGGGAGACTCCTACGAGCAGTACTTC,CASSQRGDSYEQYF
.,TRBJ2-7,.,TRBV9,TGTGCCAGCAGTCTTCTGGGGGATTTTTGGGACGAGCAGTACTTC,CASSLLGDFWDEQYF
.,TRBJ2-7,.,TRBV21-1,TGTGCCAGCAGCCGGGAAAGCCGGACAGGCCTAAACTACGAGCAGTACTTC,CASSRESRTGLNYEQYF
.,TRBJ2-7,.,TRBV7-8,TGTGCCAGCAGCTTAATAGCCGAGCAGTACTTC,CASSLIAEQYF
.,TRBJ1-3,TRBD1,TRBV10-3,TGTGCCATCGGGACAGACAGCCTCTCTGGAAACACCATATATTTT,CAIGTDSLSGNTIYF
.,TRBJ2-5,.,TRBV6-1,TGTGCCAGCAGTGAACGCCCAGCACCGGAGACCCAGTACTTC,CASSERPAPETQYF
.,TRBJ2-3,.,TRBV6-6,TGTGCCAGCAGCCCTGGGACTTCCACAGATACGCAGTATTTT,CASSPGTSTDTQYF
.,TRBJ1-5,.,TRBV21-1,TGTGCCAGCCCGGATGAGACTCGTTATCAGCCCCAGCATTTT,CASPDETRYQPQHF
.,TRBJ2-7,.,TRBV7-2,TGTGCCAGCAGCTTAGAAAGGCACGGGTTCTACGAGCAGTACTTC,CASSLERHGFYEQYF
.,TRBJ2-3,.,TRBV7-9,TGTGCCAGCAGCCCATCGACAACGACGCAGTATTTT,CASSPSTTTQYF
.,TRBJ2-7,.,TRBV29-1,TGCAGCGTGGACACCACCTACGAGCAGTACTTC,CSVDTTYEQYF
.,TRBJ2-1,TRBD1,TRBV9,TGTGCCAGCAGCACTCACTTGAGGGACAGGGCGTCCTACAATGAGCAGTTCTTC,CASSTHLRDRASYNEQFF
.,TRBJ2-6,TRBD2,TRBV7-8,TGTGCCAGCAGCTTTTATGGGAGGGGTTTATCCTCTGGGGCCAACGTCCTGACTTTC,CASSFYGRGLSSGANVLTF
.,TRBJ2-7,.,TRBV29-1,TGCAGCGTTGTAGGTTCTAGGGGCAGGCCCTACGAGCAGTACTTC,CSVVGSRGRPYEQYF
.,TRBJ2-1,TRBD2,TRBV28,TGTGCCAGCAGTTTAAGACTAGCGGGAGTCAATGAGCAGTTCTTC,CASSLRLAGVNEQFF
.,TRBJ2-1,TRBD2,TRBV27,TGTGCCAGCAGCAAAGGGACTAGCGGGAATAATGAGCAGTTCTTC,CASSKGTSGNNEQFF
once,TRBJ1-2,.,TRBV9,TGTGCCAGCAGCCCATCCGACTCCTATGGCTACACCTTC,CASSPSDSYGYTF
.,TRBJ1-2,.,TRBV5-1,TGCGCCAGCAGCTTGTTGGCCGGGGGCCCATTGAGCTACACCTTC,CASSLLAGGPLSYTF
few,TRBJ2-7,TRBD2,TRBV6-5,TGTGCCAGCAGTTACATCCCGGCGGGGGGCTACGAGCAGTACTTC,CASSYIPAGGYEQYF
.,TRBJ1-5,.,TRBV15,TGTGCCACCAGCAGAGATGGAGGCTGGGGGGGCCAGCCCCAGCATTTT,CATSRDGGWGGQPQHF
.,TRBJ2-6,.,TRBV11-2,TGTGCCAGCAGCTTTGGGGCCAACGTCCTGACTTTC,CASSFGANVLTF
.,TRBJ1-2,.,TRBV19,TGTGCCAGTAGTATCCTTTCGGCAGGGGAAGGCTACACCTTC,CASSILSAGEGYTF
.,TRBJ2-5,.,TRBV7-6,TGTGCCAGCAGCCCCACACAGGGTCTGGAAGAGACCCAGTACTTC,CASSPTQGLEETQYF